This T cell receptor beta chain appears in the sequencing data of a study of blood T cell repertoires in COVID-19. Study-level background: Samples of COVID-19 (acute and convalescent) were obtained from the United States, Italy and Spain. PBMCs, B-cell-depleted T cells, or T cells were the source of the cDNA or gDNA that made up the material.

Cohorts were assigned according to the clinical history that participants reported. How the authors handled the data: Estimated nucleated cell counts came from reference gene primer amplification. Clones were sequenced by immunoSEQ multiplex PCR, and TCRdb holds only the in-frame ones, with some missing. The V and J calls and clone size come from that table; D and trimming were worked out from the DNA. The sample records approximately 250,000 clones, 70% to 90% being singletons. This CDR3 region has 16 residues. Specimen: PBMCs or T cells enriched from blood (not recorded which). The rearrangement joins TRBV21-1 to TRBJ2-1; the DNA was not used to check the table's D call, TRBD1. TRBV21-1 is an annotated pseudogene. This receptor was taken from a woman in her 30s who had recovered from COVID-19. CDR3 sequence reads: CASSKLPGQGFHEQFF. The CDR3 DNA is TGTGCCAGCAGCAAACTTCCGGGACAGGGGTTCCATGAGCAGTTCTTC.